A single sample gave rise to the 5 T cell receptor beta chains below, sequenced in a study of T cells in Graves' hyperthyroidism and ophthalmopathy. Regions amplified from RNA transcripts were the TCR beta CDR3 regions. Primed by the HTBI set, a first-round RT-PCR was run on the TCR CDR3. MiXCR was run by TCRdb on the multiplex PCR reads, yielding one entry per CDR3 protein. The repertoire holds around 380,000 distinct CDR3 sequences, with roughly 14% as singletons. The specimen was blood. The origin of the receptors is a man aged 25 to 45 with Graves' hyperthyroidism that later progressed to Graves' ophthalmopathy.

This clonotype was seen at least ten times. This chain connects TRBV11-3 to TRBJ2-3; either TRBD1 or TRBD2 may supply D (5 bases each). V was pared by 1 base and J by 2 bases, with 10 bases between. This CDR3 comprises 15 residues. Germline lookup yields CDR1 SGHNT and CDR2 YENEEA. The CDR3 loop is CASSLGGTPTDTQYF. CDR3 DNA: TGTGCCAGCAGCTTAGGGGGGACCCCCACAGATACGCAGTATTTT.

This clonotype was observed a few times. The chain is built from TRBV6-1 and TRBJ2-1, with 8 bases aligning to TRBD1. Looked up from germline, CDR1 is MNHNS and CDR2 is SASEGT. The CDR3 has 17 residues. V shed 3 bases and J 2 bases; nucleotides not matched to a gene: 9. The CDR3 coding sequence is TGTGCCAGCAGTGATTCTCGGGGACAGGTAACCTACAATGAGCAGTTCTTC. Encoded protein: CASSDSRGQVTYNEQFF.

This clonotype was detected ten times or more. The chain is built from TRBV11-1 and TRBJ1-6; TRBD1 matches 9 bases. The J segment lost 5 bases and the V segment lost 3 bases, leaving 2 bases of the junction unmatched. The CDR3 spans 15 residues. Germline-derived CDR1 and CDR2 are SGHAT and FQDESV (reference sequence). The CDR3 sequence is CASSFDRGDNSPLHF. In DNA form, the CDR3 reads TGTGCCAGCAGCTTTGACAGGGGGGATAATTCACCCCTCCACTTT.

This clonotype has at least ten counts. The chain uses TRBV20-1 and TRBJ2-3; the D is unclear. From germline, CDR1 is DFQATT and CDR2 SNEGSKA (reference sequence). Trimming removed 6 bases from V and 3 bases from J, with 13 bases in between. The CDR3 runs to 13 residues. This CDR3 is CSASSLETDTQYF. The DNA for the CDR3 is TGCAGTGCCAGTTCCCTAGAAACAGATACGCAGTATTTT.

The V call is TRBV20-1, the J call TRBJ2-7; 9 positions agree with TRBD1. With 0 bases clipped from V and 4 bases from J, the junction kept 4 bases outside the gene matches. Germline CDR1 is DFQATT and CDR2 is SNEGSKA (reference sequence). CDR3 length: 14 amino acids. The CDR3, as DNA: TGCAGTGCTAGAGATGACAGGGGGTTGTACGAGCAGTACTTC. It translates to CSARDDRGLYEQYF.